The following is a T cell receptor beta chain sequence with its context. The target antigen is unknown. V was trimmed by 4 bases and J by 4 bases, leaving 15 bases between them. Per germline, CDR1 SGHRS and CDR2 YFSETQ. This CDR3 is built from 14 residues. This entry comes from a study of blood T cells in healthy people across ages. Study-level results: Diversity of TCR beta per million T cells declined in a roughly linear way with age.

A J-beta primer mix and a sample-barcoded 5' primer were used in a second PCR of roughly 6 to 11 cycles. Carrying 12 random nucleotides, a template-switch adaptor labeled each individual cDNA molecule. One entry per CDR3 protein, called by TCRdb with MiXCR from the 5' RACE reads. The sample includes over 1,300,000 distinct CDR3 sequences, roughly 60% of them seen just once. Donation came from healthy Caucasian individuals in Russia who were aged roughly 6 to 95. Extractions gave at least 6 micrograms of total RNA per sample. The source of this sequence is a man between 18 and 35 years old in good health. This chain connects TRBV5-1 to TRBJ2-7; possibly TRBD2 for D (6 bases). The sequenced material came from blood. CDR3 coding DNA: TGCGCCAGCAGCGAAGCCGTTGGAGGGTACGAGCAGTACTTC. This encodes CASSEAVGGYEQYF.